The 20 T cell receptor beta chains below were found in one sample sequenced in a study of beta chain features in type 1 diabetes. What was sequenced were expressed TCRB transcripts, since all of the isolated RNA had been reverse transcribed. The repertoire was sequenced with immunoSEQ multiplex PCR; TCRdb's copy has only in-frame clones and lacks some. Found here are about 620,000 clones, roughly a sixth of them singletons; the top ten hold about 0.097%. Material: naive CD4+ T cells from blood. Receptors originate from a man younger than 30 in good health.

The CDR3 nucleotides are TGTGCCAGCAGCCCAGGGACAGGGGGCATTGGGCAGTTCTTC. Its protein is CASSPGTGGIGQFF. This rearrangement joins TRBV14 to TRBJ2-1; TRBD1 matches 12 bases. CDR3 length equals 14 residues. Per the germline V gene, CDR1 is SGHDN and CDR2 is FVKESK. Trimming at V came to 4 bases and at J to 12 bases, leaving 7 bases not matched to a gene.

CDR3 loop: CASSPGTGSDEKLFF. CDR3 in DNA: TGTGCCAGCAGCCCCGGGACAGGGTCTGATGAAAAACTGTTTTTT. The chain combines TRBV7-9 with TRBJ1-4, with 9 bases matching TRBD1. Trimming cost V 5 bases and J 6 bases; bases outside gene matches: 7. The CDR3 runs 15 residues. Germline CDR1 is SEHNR and CDR2 is FQNEAQ (reference sequence). The full variable domain, with the rest looked up from reference TRBV7-9 and TRBJ1-4, is DTGVSQNPRHKITKRGQNVTFRCDPISEHNRLYWYRQTLGQGPEFLTYFQNEAQLEKSRLLSDRFSAERPKGSFSTLEIQRTEQGDSAMYLCASSPGTGSDEKLFFGSGTQLSVL.

The gene calls are TRBV2 and TRBJ1-2, with TRBD1 matching over 7 bases. The CDR3 has 14 amino acids. The V segment lost 6 bases and the J segment 8 bases; nucleotides outside the gene matches: 12. Germline CDR1 reads SNHLY; CDR2 reads FYNNEI. This chain's CDR3 is CASSAGTANGGYTF. DNA for the CDR3: TGTGCCAGCAGCGCCGGGACAGCAAACGGGGGCTACACCTTC.

The chain combines TRBV9 with TRBJ2-2, with TRBD2 matching 10 bases. This CDR3 has 17 residues. Per germline, CDR1 SGDLS and CDR2 YYNGEE. J lost 1 base, V lost 2 bases, and 5 bases had no gene match. The chain's CDR3 is CASSVASGGLNTGELFF. The CDR3 DNA sequence: TGTGCCAGCAGCGTGGCTAGCGGGGGACTGAACACCGGGGAGCTGTTTTTT.

V usage is TRBV27 and J usage is TRBJ2-7, with 11 bases identical to TRBD2. The CDR3 spans 15 residues. Germline values: CDR1 MNHEY, CDR2 SMNVEV (reference sequence). V gave up 6 bases and J gave up 2 bases; unmatched junction bases: 6. CDR3 sequence reads: CASSSPGLAAYEQYF. The CDR3 region has the DNA TGTGCCAGCAGCTCACCGGGACTAGCGGCCTACGAGCAGTACTTC.

V gene TRBV7-2 combines with J gene TRBJ2-7, with D possibly being TRBD2 (7 bases). Trimming removed 4 bases at V and 7 bases at J, with 20 bases between. CDR3 length equals 15 residues. CDR1 and CDR2 from the germline V gene are SGHTA and FQGNSA. In nucleotides, the CDR3 is TGTGCCAGCAGCTCGGTAGGGGGGGTCGGGTTGGAGCAGTACTTC. Translating it yields CASSSVGGVGLEQYF.

Remarks on this clone: This sequence may be a read error, since a much larger clone differs from it by one base. V usage is TRBV27 and J usage is TRBJ2-3, with D unclear. The ends were cut back, 2 bases at V and 4 bases at J, with 4 bases in the middle. The germline gives CDR1 MNHEY, CDR2 SMNVEV (reference sequence). The CDR3 covers 12 residues. The CDR3 bases are TGTGCCAGCAGTTTAGTCCCAGATACGCAGTATTTT. This encodes CASSLVPDTQYF.

This chain links TRBV20-1 with TRBJ2-7; D remains unclear. Germline CDR1 reads DFQATT; CDR2 reads SNEGSKA (reference sequence). The CDR3 extends over 11 amino acids. The V gene lost 2 bases and the J gene lost 2 bases, with 4 bases spanning the gap. The CDR3 sequence: CSARLTYEQYF. The CDR3 nucleotides read TGCAGTGCTAGACTAACCTACGAGCAGTACTTC.

This sequence joins TRBV28 and TRBJ1-5; D ambiguous. Between the trimmed V and J ends, which lost 1 base and 2 bases, there was a span of 6 bases. The germline CDR1 and CDR2 sequences are MDHEN and SYDVKM. The CDR3 length is 14 residues. The CDR3 loop is CASSLYQGNQPQHF. CDR3 DNA sequence: TGTGCCAGCAGTTTATACCAGGGCAATCAGCCCCAGCATTTT. The whole variable domain, filled in from reference TRBV28 and TRBJ1-5, reads DVKVTQSSRYLVKRTGEKVFLECVQDMDHENMFWYRQDPGLGLRLIYFSYDVKMKEKGDIPEGYSVSREKKERFSLILESASTNQTSMYLCASSLYQGNQPQHFGDGTRLSIL.

This clone has just a few counts. The chain is built from TRBV4-3 and TRBJ2-1; the D is unclear. Germline CDR1 and CDR2: LGHNA and YSLEER. Trimming removed 0 bases from V and 5 bases from J, with 17 bases in between. This CDR3 is 17 amino acids long. The CDR3 spells CASSQEFFGFPDNEQFF. CDR3 sequence (DNA): TGCGCCAGCAGCCAAGAATTCTTCGGATTTCCTGACAATGAGCAGTTCTTC.

V and J are TRBV25-1 and TRBJ1-5; no definite D call. V was cut by 4 bases and J by 6 bases, with 7 bases left in between. Germline CDR1 and CDR2: MGHDK and SYGVNS. This CDR3 contains 12 residues. The CDR3 protein is CASSGKGQPQHF. CDR3 DNA: TGTGCCAGCAGTGGGAAGGGTCAGCCCCAGCATTTT. The full variable domain, its missing parts supplied by reference TRBV25-1 and TRBJ1-5, is EADIYQTPRYLVIGTGKKITLECSQTMGHDKMYWYQQDPGMELHLIHYSYGVNSTEKGDLSSESTVSRIRTEHFPLTLESARPSHTSQYLCASSGKGQPQHFGDGTRLSIL.

The chain employs TRBV6-6 and TRBJ1-5; no clear D gene. CDR1 is MNHNY and CDR2 is SVGAGI in the germline V gene (reference sequence). The length of the CDR3 is 12 residues. Between the trimmed V and J ends, which lost 8 bases and 6 bases, there was a span of 11 bases. The CDR3 protein is CASVRSGQPQHF. As DNA, the CDR3 is TGTGCCAGCGTTAGATCAGGTCAGCCCCAGCATTTT.

The chain has TRBV27 and TRBJ2-5; D possibly corresponds to TRBD1 (5 bases). Per the germline V gene, CDR1 is MNHEY and CDR2 is SMNVEV (reference sequence). The V and J ends lost 8 bases and 5 bases respectively, with 21 bases between them. This CDR3 is 15 amino acids long. DNA for the CDR3: TGTGCCAGCGCCACCTCAGGGTTTGCAATGGAGACCCAGTACTTC. It codes for CASATSGFAMETQYF.

Here the CDR3 DNA reads TGTGCCAGCAGCCAAGATCGGGGGCGTAACTATGGCTACACCTTC. Protein product: CASSQDRGRNYGYTF. This chain uses TRBV14 with TRBJ1-2; perhaps TRBD1 as D (6 bases). Trimming cost V 0 bases and J 1 base, with 9 bases left between them. This CDR3 has 15 residues. Germline V gene data show CDR1 as SGHDN and CDR2 as FVKESK.

The chain employs TRBV28 and TRBJ1-2; D remains unclear. The germline CDR1 and CDR2 sequences are MDHEN and SYDVKM. V lost 2 bases, J lost 4 bases, and 8 bases lay in between. The CDR3 has 13 residues. DNA of the CDR3: TGTGCCAGCAGTTTAGATAAGGTCTATGGCTACACCTTC. Its translation: CASSLDKVYGYTF.

This chain joins TRBV29-1 and TRBJ1-2; no definite D call. This CDR3 has 9 amino acids. Germline V gene lookup returns CDR1 SQVTM and CDR2 ANQGSEA. Trimming removed 6 bases from V and 6 bases from J, with 5 bases in between. The CDR3 protein is CSVTNGYTF. The CDR3 DNA reads TGCAGCGTCACCAATGGCTACACCTTC.

This clone was found a few times. The chain has TRBV6-6 and TRBJ1-2; maybe TRBD1 (5 bases). Between the trimmed V and J ends, which lost 5 bases and 5 bases, there was a span of 12 bases. CDR3 length equals 13 residues. Germline V gene lookup returns CDR1 MNHNY and CDR2 SVGAGI (reference sequence). CDR3 sequence: CASSRDEGYGYTF. The DNA of the CDR3 is TGTGCCAGCAGTCGGGACGAAGGGTATGGCTACACCTTC.

This clone was seen a handful of times. The chain uses TRBV18 and TRBJ1-4; TRBD1 might be the D (5 bases). With 3 bases removed from V and 3 bases from J, the gap between germline ends came to 11 bases. Germline V gene sequence: CDR1 KGHSH, CDR2 LQKENI. The CDR3 has 15 residues. CDR3 sequence: CASSPQTASNEKLFF. The CDR3 DNA is TGTGCCAGCTCACCCCAGACAGCCTCTAATGAAAAACTGTTTTTT.

This clone has just a few counts. J is TRBJ1-1 and V is TRBV4-3; 11 nucleotides align to TRBD1. This CDR3 region has 16 residues. Trimming cost V 2 bases and J 5 bases; bases outside gene matches: 7. CDR1 and CDR2 from the germline V gene are LGHNA and YSLEER. CDR3 bases: TGCGCCAGCAGCCAATATCCGGGACAGGGGGTAACTGAAGCTTTCTTT. The encoded protein is CASSQYPGQGVTEAFF.

The chain has TRBV6-5 and TRBJ1-2, with 8 bases that match TRBD1. J was trimmed by 6 bases and V by 2 bases; bases with no gene match: 5. This CDR3 comprises 14 residues. CDR1 MNHEY and CDR2 SVGAGI come from the germline V gene. CDR3 DNA sequence: TGTGCCAGCAGTTACCGACAGGGGATCGATGGCTACACCTTC. It is translated as CASSYRQGIDGYTF.